Listed below are T cell receptor beta chains from one sample, sequenced in a study of blood T cell repertoires in COVID-19. Profiling relied on immunoSEQ multiplex PCR, and the TCRdb table lists in-frame clones only, not all of them. The sample has about 58,000 clones, 65% to 90% seen once. Material: peripheral blood. Receptor source: a man between 45 and 60 years old with COVID-19, enrolled during active disease. Both conserved end residues are part of each CDR3. A D gene is named only where the DNA matches it firmly. Size values are once, few and many counts, or a class for expanded clones, and some rows have none.

.,TRBV27,.,TRBJ2-5,TGTGCCAGCAGAACCAACAGAGGGTCCCAGTACTTC,CASRTNRGSQYF
.,TRBV9,.,TRBJ2-7,TGTGCCAGCAGCCCGCGGGTACAGGGAAGCGAGCAGTACTTC,CASSPRVQGSEQYF
few,TRBV7-8,TRBD1,TRBJ2-5,TGTGCCAGCAGCCCTGGGACAGCCCAAGAGACCCAGTACTTC,CASSPGTAQETQYF
.,TRBV18,.,TRBJ2-1,TGTGCCAGCTCACCATTCGACAGGATCAATGAGCAGTTCTTC,CASSPFDRINEQFF
.,TRBV28,.,TRBJ2-5,TGTGCCAGCAGTTTAGATGCGTGGGAGACCCAGTACTTC,CASSLDAWETQYF
.,TRBV20-1,.,TRBJ1-1,TGCAGTGCGCTACTTCGCACTGAAGCTTTCTTT,CSALLRTEAFF
.,TRBV5-1,.,TRBJ1-5,TGCGCCAGCAGCTCGGGGGGAGGATTCAATCAGCCCCAGCATTTT,CASSSGGGFNQPQHF
.,TRBV5-5,.,TRBJ1-5,TGTGCCAGCAGCTTACCGAGGACAGTGTTTAGCAATCAGCCCCAGCATTTT,CASSLPRTVFSNQPQHF
.,TRBV7-2,.,TRBJ2-1,TGTGCCAGCAGCTTTACTAGGCGGCAGTTCTTC,CASSFTRRQFF
once,TRBV28,TRBD1,TRBJ2-7,TGTGCCAGCAGGACCGGGACAGGGGTCGACGAGCAGTACTTC,CASRTGTGVDEQYF
.,TRBV2,.,TRBJ1-1,TGTGCCAGCAAAGGTCATGGGCCTGAAGCTTTCTTT,CASKGHGPEAFF
.,TRBV14,TRBD2,TRBJ2-7,TGTGCCAGCAGCCCCGGACTAGCGGGAGTCTGGGAGCAGTACTTC,CASSPGLAGVWEQYF
.,TRBV11-2,.,TRBJ1-2,TGTGCCAGCAGCCCTCTGGAGGGGTATGGCTACACCTTC,CASSPLEGYGYTF
few,TRBV9,.,TRBJ2-1,TGTGCCAGCAGCGCCCGGGGGGACACCGCCTACAATGAGCAGTTCTTC,CASSARGDTAYNEQFF
.,TRBV4-1,.,TRBJ2-7,TGCGCCAGCAGCCAAGGGTTACAGGTCTCCTACGAGCAGTACTTC,CASSQGLQVSYEQYF
.,TRBV6-5,TRBD1,TRBJ1-4,TGTGCCAGCAGCGGGACAGGGGTGTATGAAAAACTGTTTTTT,CASSGTGVYEKLFF
.,TRBV6-5,TRBD1,TRBJ2-5,TGTGCCAGCAGTCAGACAGGGGGCTTAGAGACCCAGTACTTC,CASSQTGGLETQYF
.,TRBV6-6,.,TRBJ2-7,TGTGCCAGCAGTTACTCTCAGGGGGGCAACGAGCAGTACTTC,CASSYSQGGNEQYF
once,TRBV9,.,TRBJ2-2,TGTGCCAGCAGCGTAGGGGCCTACACCGGGGAGCTGTTTTTT,CASSVGAYTGELFF
.,TRBV6-5,.,TRBJ1-1,TGTGCCAGCAGTTCCAATGCGGCAAATTTGAACACTGAAGCTTTCTTT,CASSSNAANLNTEAFF
once,TRBV28,TRBD2,TRBJ2-5,TGTGCCAGCAGTATTTTAACTAGCGGGAGGGGAAAGACCCAGTACTTC,CASSILTSGRGKTQYF
few,TRBV5-1,TRBD1,TRBJ2-7,TGCGCCAGCCAAGGACAGGACTACGAGCAGTACTTC,CASQGQDYEQYF
.,TRBV28,.,TRBJ1-4,TGTGCCAGCAGACCCCAGGACACTGGCGGAAAACTGTTTTTT,CASRPQDTGGKLFF
once,TRBV11-2,TRBD2,TRBJ2-3,TGTGCCAGCAGCCCCAGACTAGCGGGAGAGGTAACAGATACGCAGTATTTT,CASSPRLAGEVTDTQYF
.,TRBV5-1,.,TRBJ2-7,TGCGCCAGCAGCTTGGGAGCTGGGGGCCCCTACGAGCAGTACTTC,CASSLGAGGPYEQYF
.,TRBV15,TRBD2,TRBJ2-7,TGTGCCACCAGCAGACCGGGCGGGAGGGTCCACGAGCAGTACTTC,CATSRPGGRVHEQYF